This entry lists 25 T cell receptor beta chains sequenced from one sample in a study of shared clonotypes between healthy human individuals. Assay used: immunoSEQ multiplex PCR; TCRdb lists only in-frame clones, some missing. The sample records a few hundred thousand clones, under 80% being singletons. Specimen: memory CD4+ T cells sorted from blood. The sample's subset: CD45RA-negative fraction. These TCRs come from a man aged 30 to 39 in good health.

The rearrangement links TRBV5-1 to TRBJ2-7; D may correspond to TRBD1 or TRBD2 (5 bases each). V lost 6 bases to trimming and J lost 6 bases, with 16 bases between them. Germline V gene sequence: CDR1 SGHRS, CDR2 YFSETQ. CDR3 length: 13 amino acids. This chain's CDR3 is CASIGAGNREQYF. The CDR3, as DNA: TGCGCCAGCATCGGGGCAGGGAACCGCGAGCAGTACTTC.

This rearrangement joins TRBV19 to TRBJ2-5, with 8 bases fitting TRBD2. CDR3 length: 16 amino acids. Germline CDR1 and CDR2: LNHDA and SQIVND (reference sequence). The trim removed 3 bases at V and 7 bases at J, leaving 13 bases unmatched. The DNA of the CDR3 is TGTGCCAGTAGTATTGTTCCCCAGGCGGGGGGTACGACCCAGTACTTC. This gives the protein CASSIVPQAGGTTQYF.

This chain links TRBV20-1 with TRBJ2-5; no definite D call. CDR3 length: 11 amino acids. Germline V gene data show CDR1 as DFQATT and CDR2 as SNEGSKA (reference sequence). The V and J ends lost 6 bases and 4 bases respectively, with 9 bases between them. The DNA for the CDR3 is TGCAGTGCCACCCATGGAGAGACCCAGTACTTC. It codes for CSATHGETQYF.

The chain's CDR3 is CASSTPTGSGEQYF. CDR3 coding DNA: TGTGCCAGCAGTACACCAACAGGGTCGGGCGAGCAGTACTTC. The chain links TRBV6-6 to TRBJ2-7, with a tentative D call TRBD1 (6 bases). V was pared by 5 bases and J by 6 bases, with 17 bases between. In germline, CDR1 is MNHNY, CDR2 SVGAGI (reference sequence). This CDR3 is built from 14 residues.

The chain has TRBV7-6 and TRBJ2-5; the D gene is possibly TRBD2 (6 bases). This CDR3 has 14 residues. V was trimmed by 5 bases and J by 6 bases, leaving 16 bases between them. The germline gives CDR1 SGHVS, CDR2 FNYEAQ. The CDR3 sequence: CASSPSLGGQTQYF. The CDR3 nucleotides read TGTGCCAGCAGCCCGTCTTTGGGAGGACAGACCCAGTACTTC.

This clone was detected only a few times. The rearrangement uses TRBV9 and TRBJ1-1; 7 bases align to TRBD1. Per germline, CDR1 SGDLS and CDR2 YYNGEE. The CDR3 is 14 residues long. The trim removed 0 bases at V and 3 bases at J, leaving 2 bases unmatched. The DNA of the CDR3 is TGTGCCAGCAGCGTAGTAGGGACAGACACTGAAGCTTTCTTT. Its protein product is CASSVVGTDTEAFF.

This rearrangement joins TRBV5-1 to TRBJ2-3; the match to TRBD1 covers 8 bases. The CDR3 sequence is 15 residues long. V was pared by 4 bases and J by 6 bases, with 10 bases of the junction left unmatched. Per the germline V gene, CDR1 is SGHRS and CDR2 is YFSETQ. CDR3 nucleotides: TGCGCCAGCAGCCCTTGGGGACAGGCCACGGATACGCAGTATTTT. Translating it yields CASSPWGQATDTQYF. The full variable domain, completed using reference TRBV5-1 and TRBJ2-3, is KAGVTQTPRYLIKTRGQQVTLSCSPISGHRSVSWYQQTPGQGLQFLFEYFSETQRNKGNFPGRFSGRQFSNSRSEMNVSTLELGDSALYLCASSPWGQATDTQYFGPGTRLTVL.

This sequence joins TRBV7-3 and TRBJ2-5; 7 nucleotides match TRBD1. Germline V gene sequence: CDR1 SGHTA, CDR2 FQGTGA. V was pared by 4 bases and J by 2 bases, with 1 base of the junction left unmatched. This CDR3 is 13 amino acids long. This CDR3 reads CASSWDRQETQYF. CDR3 nucleotides: TGTGCCAGCAGCTGGGACAGACAAGAGACCCAGTACTTC.

This clone was observed many times. The chain carries TRBV5-1 and TRBJ1-2; possibly TRBD1 for D (6 bases). V was shortened by 4 bases and J by 7 bases, with 11 bases between the two germline ends. Germline CDR1 is SGHRS and CDR2 is YFSETQ. The CDR3 extends over 12 amino acids. For the CDR3, the DNA is TGCGCCAGCAGCCCACAGGGTGCTGGCTACACCTTC. Translated: CASSPQGAGYTF.

The rearrangement links TRBV5-1 to TRBJ2-6; no firm D call. The CDR3 runs to 15 residues. Germline V gene sequence: CDR1 SGHRS, CDR2 YFSETQ. V lost 3 bases, J lost 2 bases, and 9 bases lay in between. The CDR3 loop reads CASSSVEPGANVLTF. CDR3 nucleotide sequence: TGCGCCAGCAGCTCAGTCGAGCCTGGGGCCAACGTCCTGACTTTC.

Turning to this clone: Other DNA sequences in the same sample also yield this CDR3. The V and J genes are TRBV9 and TRBJ2-2; 7 bases agree with TRBD2. The germline gives CDR1 SGDLS, CDR2 YYNGEE. Trimming at V came to 3 bases and at J to 6 bases, leaving 8 bases not matched to a gene. The CDR3 length is 15 residues. The CDR3 is CASSGLADSSGELFF. The CDR3 bases are TGTGCCAGCAGCGGCCTAGCGGATAGTTCCGGGGAGCTGTTTTTT.

The chain employs TRBV5-4 and TRBJ2-1; 13 bases fit TRBD2. This CDR3 comprises 15 residues. Trimming cost V 5 bases and J 5 bases; bases outside gene matches: 4. CDR1 and CDR2 (germline): SGHNT, YYREEE (reference sequence). The CDR3 DNA sequence: TGTGCCAGCAGGACCGGACTAGCGGGAGACAATGAGCAGTTCTTC. Translation: CASRTGLAGDNEQFF. The complete variable domain, with remaining parts taken from reference TRBV5-4 and TRBJ2-1, reads ETGVTQSPTHLIKTRGQQVTLRCSSQSGHNTVSWYQQALGQGPQFIFQYYREEENGRGNFPPRFSGLQFPNYSSELNVNALELDDSALYLCASRTGLAGDNEQFFGPGTRLTVL.

The CDR3: CASSAPAGAGNTIYF. The CDR3 nucleotides are TGTGCCAGCAGCGCCCCGGCAGGGGCTGGAAACACCATATATTTT. This chain uses TRBV9 with TRBJ1-3; possibly TRBD1 for D (6 bases). The length of the CDR3 is 15 residues. Germline V gene sequence: CDR1 SGDLS, CDR2 YYNGEE. The V and J ends lost 3 bases and 2 bases respectively, with 12 bases between them.

J is TRBJ2-1 and V is TRBV27, with D perhaps matching TRBD1 or TRBD2 (5 bases each). The CDR3 has 13 residues. V lost 3 bases and J 9 bases, leaving 12 bases between the germline ends. Per the germline V gene, CDR1 is MNHEY and CDR2 is SMNVEV (reference sequence). CDR3 residues: CASSFGSGAEQFF. The CDR3 DNA reads as TGTGCCAGCAGTTTTGGCTCCGGGGCTGAGCAGTTCTTC.

V and J are TRBV7-8 and TRBJ1-4; D is unresolved. Trimming removed 4 bases at V and 0 bases at J, with 12 bases between. Germline assignment: CDR1 SGHVS and CDR2 FQNEAQ. The CDR3 totals 16 residues. CDR3 nucleotide sequence: TGTGCCAGCAGCTCCTGGGAGAATCCAACTAATGAAAAACTGTTTTTT. Its translation is CASSSWENPTNEKLFF.

This clone was recorded many times. The chain carries TRBV4-2 and TRBJ1-1, with 10 bases that match TRBD1. The CDR3 has 14 amino acids. Trimming at V came to 3 bases and at J to 3 bases, leaving 1 base not matched to a gene. The V gene's germline CDR1 is LGHNA and CDR2 YNFKEQ. CDR3 sequence: CASSQGQGHTEAFF. CDR3 nucleotide sequence: TGTGCCAGCAGCCAGGGACAGGGGCACACTGAAGCTTTCTTT.

This rearrangement joins TRBV11-2 to TRBJ2-6, with D uncertain. The length of the CDR3 is 16 residues. Germline V gene data show CDR1 as SGHAT and CDR2 as FQNNGV. V lost 5 bases, J lost 0 bases, and 11 bases lay in between. The CDR3 nucleotides read TGTGCCAGCAGCGGATCAGAATTCTCTGGGGCCAACGTCCTGACTTTC. Protein sequence: CASSGSEFSGANVLTF.

V gene TRBV7-9 combines with J gene TRBJ2-1, with 15 bases fitting TRBD2. Germline-derived CDR1 and CDR2 are SEHNR and FQNEAQ (reference sequence). After removal of 5 bases from V and 7 bases from J, the junction contained 12 bases not matched to a gene. The CDR3 loop spans 18 amino acids. The CDR3 DNA follows: TGTGCCAGCAGCCCAGCCCCCTGGACTAGCGGGAGGGTTAATGAGCAGTTCTTC. It is translated as CASSPAPWTSGRVNEQFF.

This chain joins TRBV9 and TRBJ1-3; TRBD1 agrees at 8 bases. Germline V gene lookup returns CDR1 SGDLS and CDR2 YYNGEE. The CDR3 runs to 14 residues. V lost 3 bases, J lost 3 bases, and 2 bases stayed unmatched. This CDR3 is CASSGTGNGNTIYF. The CDR3 DNA reads as TGTGCCAGCAGCGGGACAGGGAATGGAAACACCATATATTTT.

V is TRBV4-2 and J is TRBJ2-7; D ambiguous. The germline V gene has CDR1 LGHNA and CDR2 YNFKEQ. The CDR3 has 13 residues. V was clipped by 0 bases and J by 6 bases, with 9 bases between them. In DNA form, the CDR3 reads TGTGCCAGCAGCCAAGATCGACTTGTCGAGCAGTACTTC. Translated: CASSQDRLVEQYF.

This clone was picked up a small number of times. V is TRBV28 and J is TRBJ2-3; D is ambiguous. CDR3 length equals 13 residues. V gave up 3 bases and J gave up 5 bases, with 9 bases separating them. Germline V gene data show CDR1 as MDHEN and CDR2 as SYDVKM. The CDR3 region has the DNA TGTGCCAGCAGTTTTTATAATCAAGATACGCAGTATTTT. Translated, it gives CASSFYNQDTQYF.

This clone was observed a few times. The chain carries TRBV19 and TRBJ2-3, with D maybe TRBD1 (6 bases). Per the germline V gene, CDR1 is LNHDA and CDR2 is SQIVND (reference sequence). The V end was cut by 2 bases, the J end by 6 bases, with 18 bases between. The CDR3 totals 16 residues. CDR3 in amino acids: CASSIMASSGADTQYF. Here the CDR3 DNA reads TGTGCCAGTAGTATAATGGCTAGCTCAGGGGCCGATACGCAGTATTTT. The full variable domain, with the rest looked up from reference TRBV19 and TRBJ2-3, is DGGITQSPKYLFRKEGQNVTLSCEQNLNHDAMYWYRQDPGQGLRLIYYSQIVNDFQKGDIAEGYSVSREKKESFPLTVTSAQKNPTAFYLCASSIMASSGADTQYFGPGTRLTVL.

Concerning this clone: The likely explanation is a read error, given a far larger clone one base away. Other DNA sequences of this sample code for an identical CDR3. The DNA of the CDR3 is TGTGCCAGCAGTGCTAGACAGGGTAGCAACGTTCTGACTTTC. Amino acid sequence: CASSARQGSNVLTF. V and J are TRBV2 and TRBJ2-6, with 7 bases identical to TRBD1. Germline CDR1 SNHLY, CDR2 FYNNEI. The CDR3 extends over 14 amino acids. Together with reference TRBV2 and TRBJ2-6, the CDR3 gives the full variable domain: EPEVTQTPSHQVTQMGQEVILRCVPISNHLYFYWYRQILGQKVEFLVSFYNNEISEKSEIFDDQFSVERPDGSNFTLKIRSTKLEDSAMYFCASSARQGSNVLTFGAGSRLTVL.

The chain joins TRBV10-2 to TRBJ2-1, with D maybe TRBD1 (6 bases). V lost 5 bases to trimming and J lost 9 bases, with 14 bases between them. Germline V gene lookup returns CDR1 WSHSY and CDR2 SAAADI. The length of the CDR3 is 13 residues. This CDR3 reads CASSLGAQTEQFF. CDR3 DNA sequence: TGCGCCAGCAGTCTGGGGGCGCAAACTGAGCAGTTCTTC.

The V gene is TRBV28, the J gene TRBJ2-5; D possibly matches TRBD1 or TRBD2 (5 bases each). V was pared by 10 bases and J by 5 bases, with 17 bases between. The CDR3 length is 13 residues. Germline V gene sequence: CDR1 MDHEN, CDR2 SYDVKM. In DNA, the CDR3 is TGTGCCACAGGGAGTGGGGGTTGGGAGACCCAGTACTTC. It translates to CATGSGGWETQYF.